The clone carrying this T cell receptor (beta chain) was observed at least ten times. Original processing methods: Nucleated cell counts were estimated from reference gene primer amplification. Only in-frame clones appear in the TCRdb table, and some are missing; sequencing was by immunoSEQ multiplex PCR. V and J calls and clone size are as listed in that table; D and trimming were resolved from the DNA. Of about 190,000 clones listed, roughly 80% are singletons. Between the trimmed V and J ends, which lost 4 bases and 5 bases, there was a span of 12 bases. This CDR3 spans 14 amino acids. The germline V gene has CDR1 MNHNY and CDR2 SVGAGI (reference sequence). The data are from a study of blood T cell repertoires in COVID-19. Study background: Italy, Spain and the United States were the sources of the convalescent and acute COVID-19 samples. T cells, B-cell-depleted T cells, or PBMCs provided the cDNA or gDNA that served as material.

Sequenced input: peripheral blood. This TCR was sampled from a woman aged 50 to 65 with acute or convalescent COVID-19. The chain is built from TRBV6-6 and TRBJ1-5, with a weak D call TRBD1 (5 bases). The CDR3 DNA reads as TGTGCCAGCAGTTTCCCCGGCAGGGATCAGCCCCAGCATTTT. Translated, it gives CASSFPGRDQPQHF.